The entry below gives a single T cell receptor (beta chain) sequence along with its context. There is no known antigen for this receptor. There are no base qualities to consult, and no much larger clone falls within one base. The entry originates in a study of response to subunit inactivated influenza vaccine (dated by TCRdb to 2016 to 2019). Notes on the research overall: To follow how T cells responded to a trivalent subunit inactivated influenza vaccine, the researchers relied on deep quantitative profiling of the T cell receptor repertoire.

Study-wide findings and limitations: The authors proposed that each seasonal influenza vaccination may bring in only a limited number of new T cells.

The library relied on RT-PCR. The sequencing machine was an Illumina HiSeq 2500. TCRdb cleaned the public reads at Q25 with fastp, built clones with MiXCR and kept in-frame beta chains. Rows with a matching CDR3 protein are joined into one entry that keeps the most common DNA and genes. The sample includes hundreds of thousands of distinct CDR3 sequences, with about 15% observed a single time. The ten top clones hold 5.5% to 7% of the sample. The CDR3 contains 13 residues, cysteine and phenylalanine counted. The retained sequence is limited to the CDR3, 39 bases, with the frame set at the first base. As encoded in the germline V gene, CDR1 is SQVTM while CDR2 is ANQGSEA. Trimming removed 6 bases from V and 3 bases from J; the gene matches leave 7 bases unexplained.

This sequence was found in a man in his forties or fifties who received an inactivated influenza vaccine. Donor details come from another sample of the same person, matched by shared clones. The chain couples TRBV29-1 to TRBJ1-2, with 7 central nucleotides matching TRBD1. The input for sequencing was PBMCs from blood, taken 14 to 15 days before vaccination. The DNA is as follows: TGCAGCGTAGCGACCGGGACAGACTATGGCTACACCTTC. Its protein reads: CSVATGTDYGYTF. Beyond the CDR3, the reference TRBV29-1 and TRBJ1-2 genes provide the residues; the full variable domain reads: SAVISQKPSRDICQRGTSLTIQCQVDSQVTMMFWYRQQPGQSLTLIATANQGSEATYESGFVIDKFPISRPNLTFSTLTVSNMSPEDSSIYLCSVATGTDYGYTFGSGTRLTVV.